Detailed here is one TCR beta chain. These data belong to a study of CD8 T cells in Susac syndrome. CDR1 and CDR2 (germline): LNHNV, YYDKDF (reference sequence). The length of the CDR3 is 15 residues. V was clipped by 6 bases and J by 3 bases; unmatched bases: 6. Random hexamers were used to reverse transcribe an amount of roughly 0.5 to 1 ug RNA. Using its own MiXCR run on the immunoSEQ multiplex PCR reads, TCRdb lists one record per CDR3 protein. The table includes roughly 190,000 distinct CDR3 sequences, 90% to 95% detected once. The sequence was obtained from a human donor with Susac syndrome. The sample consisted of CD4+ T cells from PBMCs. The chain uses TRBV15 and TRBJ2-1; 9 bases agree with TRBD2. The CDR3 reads CATSLTTSGYNEQFF. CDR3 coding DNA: TGTGCCACCAGTCTTACGACTAGCGGCTACAATGAGCAGTTCTTC.